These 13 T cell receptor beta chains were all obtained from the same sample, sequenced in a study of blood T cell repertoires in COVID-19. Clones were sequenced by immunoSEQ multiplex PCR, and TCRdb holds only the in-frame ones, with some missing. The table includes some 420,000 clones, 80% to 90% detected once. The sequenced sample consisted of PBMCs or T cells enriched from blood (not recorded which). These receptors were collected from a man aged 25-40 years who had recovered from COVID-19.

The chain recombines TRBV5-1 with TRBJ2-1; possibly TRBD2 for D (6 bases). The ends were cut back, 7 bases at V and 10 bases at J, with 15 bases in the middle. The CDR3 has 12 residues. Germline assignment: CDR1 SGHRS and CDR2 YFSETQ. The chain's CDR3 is CASSGGSGEQFF. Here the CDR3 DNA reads TGCGCCAGCTCTGGGGGGAGCGGCGAGCAGTTCTTC.

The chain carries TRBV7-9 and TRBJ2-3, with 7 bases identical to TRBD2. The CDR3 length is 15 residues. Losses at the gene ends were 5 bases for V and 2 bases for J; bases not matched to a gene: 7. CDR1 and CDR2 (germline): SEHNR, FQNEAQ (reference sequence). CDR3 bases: TGTGCCAGCAGCCTAGGACTAGTGCCCACAGATACGCAGTATTTT. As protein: CASSLGLVPTDTQYF.

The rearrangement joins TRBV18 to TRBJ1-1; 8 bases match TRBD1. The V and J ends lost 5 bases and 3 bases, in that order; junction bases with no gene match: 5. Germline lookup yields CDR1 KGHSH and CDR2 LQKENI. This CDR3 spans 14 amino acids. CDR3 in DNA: TGTGCCAGCTCATTGGGACAGGCGGACACTGAAGCTTTCTTT. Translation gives CASSLGQADTEAFF.

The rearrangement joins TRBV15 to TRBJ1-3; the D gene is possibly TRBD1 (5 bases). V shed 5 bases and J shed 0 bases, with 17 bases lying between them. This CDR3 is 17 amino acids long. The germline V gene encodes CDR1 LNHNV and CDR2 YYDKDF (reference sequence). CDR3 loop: CATSPSDSRSSGNTIYF. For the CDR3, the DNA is TGTGCCACCAGCCCCTCTGACAGCCGGTCCTCTGGAAACACCATATATTTT.

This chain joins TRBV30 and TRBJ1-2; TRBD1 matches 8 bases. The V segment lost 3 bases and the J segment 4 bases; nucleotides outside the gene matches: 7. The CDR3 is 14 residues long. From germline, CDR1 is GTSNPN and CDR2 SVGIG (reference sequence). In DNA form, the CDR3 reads TGTGCCTGGAGATCGACAGGGGCGGCCTATGGCTACACCTTC. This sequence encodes CAWRSTGAAYGYTF.

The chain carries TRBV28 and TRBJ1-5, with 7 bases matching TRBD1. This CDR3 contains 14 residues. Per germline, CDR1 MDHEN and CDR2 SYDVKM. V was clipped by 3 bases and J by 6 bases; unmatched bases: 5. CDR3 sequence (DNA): TGTGCCAGCAGTTTCCGGCAGGGGGGTCAGCCCCAGCATTTT. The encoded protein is CASSFRQGGQPQHF.

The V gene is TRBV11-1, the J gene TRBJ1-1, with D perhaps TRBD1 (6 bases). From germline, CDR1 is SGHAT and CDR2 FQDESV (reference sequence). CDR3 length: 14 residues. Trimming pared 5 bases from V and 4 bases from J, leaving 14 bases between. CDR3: CASSITGMSTEAFF. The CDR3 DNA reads TGTGCCAGCAGCATCACAGGGATGAGCACTGAAGCTTTCTTT.

DNA of the CDR3: TGTGCCTGGGCTCGGGACAAGGTCCTGAGTGGCCAGTACTTC. This translates into CAWARDKVLSGQYF. V usage is TRBV30 and J usage is TRBJ2-5; D is perhaps TRBD1 (6 bases). Looked up from germline, CDR1 is GTSNPN and CDR2 is SVGIG (reference sequence). V was pared by 5 bases and J by 10 bases, with 23 bases between. The CDR3 runs 14 residues.

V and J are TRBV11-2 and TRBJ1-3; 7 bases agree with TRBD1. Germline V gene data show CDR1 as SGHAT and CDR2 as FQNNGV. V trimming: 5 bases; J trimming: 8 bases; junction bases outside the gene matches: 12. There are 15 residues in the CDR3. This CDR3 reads CASSPPQGRVDTIYF. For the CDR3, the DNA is TGTGCCAGCAGCCCCCCACAGGGGCGAGTCGACACCATATATTTT.

The CDR3 is CASSFRDYGYTF. In DNA form, the CDR3 reads TGTGCCAGCAGCTTCCGGGACTATGGCTACACCTTC. The gene calls are TRBV7-2 and TRBJ1-2; D is ambiguous. Germline V gives CDR1 SGHTA, CDR2 FQGNSA. The CDR3 extends over 12 amino acids. With 3 bases removed from V and 3 bases from J, the gap between germline ends came to 5 bases.

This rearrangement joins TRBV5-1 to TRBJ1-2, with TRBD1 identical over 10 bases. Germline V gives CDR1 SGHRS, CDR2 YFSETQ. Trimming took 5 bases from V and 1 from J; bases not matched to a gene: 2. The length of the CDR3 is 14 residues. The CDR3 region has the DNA TGCGCCAGCAGGGGACAGGGGAATAACTATGGCTACACCTTC. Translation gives CASRGQGNNYGYTF.

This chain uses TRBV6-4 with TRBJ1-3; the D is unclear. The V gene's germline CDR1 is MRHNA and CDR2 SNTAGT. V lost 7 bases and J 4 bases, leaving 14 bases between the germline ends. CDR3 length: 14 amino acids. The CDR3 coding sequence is TGTGCCAGCAATGTCACGGGATCCGGAAACACCATATATTTT. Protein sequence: CASNVTGSGNTIYF.

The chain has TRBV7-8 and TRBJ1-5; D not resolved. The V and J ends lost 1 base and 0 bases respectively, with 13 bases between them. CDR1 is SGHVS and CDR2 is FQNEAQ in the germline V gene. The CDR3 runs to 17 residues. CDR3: CASSLETRTDSNQPQHF. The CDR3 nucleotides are TGTGCCAGCAGCTTAGAAACCCGGACTGATAGCAATCAGCCCCAGCATTTT. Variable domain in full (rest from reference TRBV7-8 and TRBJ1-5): GAGVSQSPRYKVAKRGQDVALRCDPISGHVSLFWYQQALGQGPEFLTYFQNEAQLDKSGLPSDRFFAERPEGSVSTLKIQRTQQEDSAVYLCASSLETRTDSNQPQHFGDGTRLSIL.